The T cell receptor (beta chain) described here comes from a study of blood T cell repertoires in COVID-19. About the study: Samples of COVID-19 (acute and convalescent) were obtained from the United States, Italy and Spain.

V dropped 2 bases and J dropped 6 bases, with 14 bases sitting between them. The CDR3 has 15 residues. In germline, CDR1 is SGHTA, CDR2 FQGNSA. Per the study methods: Estimated nucleated cell counts came from reference gene primer amplification. TCRdb's table, derived via immunoSEQ multiplex PCR, lists solely in-frame clones and lacks some. V, J and clone size derive from that table, while D and trimming were established from the DNA sequence. The data contain some 100,000 clones, less than 85% of them singletons. The origin of this receptor is a woman aged 55-70 years with acute or convalescent COVID-19. The sample was peripheral blood. This rearrangement joins TRBV7-2 to TRBJ2-1; TRBD2 might be the D (5 bases). This CDR3 is CASSLTRNVVNEQFF. The DNA for the CDR3 is TGTGCCAGCAGCTTAACTAGAAACGTCGTCAATGAGCAGTTCTTC.